This T cell receptor beta chain was sequenced for a study of CD8 T cells in ankylosing spondylitis. Scientists made TCR beta libraries using quantitative 5'-RACE with molecular barcodes. TCRdb reprocessed the 5' RACE reads via MiXCR and lists one record per CDR3 protein. Of around 490,000 distinct CDR3 sequences in the sample, roughly 5.2% were seen once. Regarding this clonotype: Its specificity is not known. One base away lies a much larger clone, so this may be a sequencing read error. This likely comes from a read error, as the CDR3 has no conserved phenylalanine or tryptophan at its end.

V lost 2 bases, J lost 4 bases, and 8 bases stayed unmatched. Germline V gene lookup returns CDR1 MNHEY and CDR2 SVGEGT. The CDR3 is made up of 16 amino acids. Study-wide findings and caveats: Disease-linked clones reportedly concentrated significantly in matched ankylosing spondylitis synovial fluid. In synovial fluid and blood from reactive arthritis, some motif variants were previously reported. A motif in TCR beta, a set of roughly eight highly homologous variants, appeared characteristic of ankylosing spondylitis blood.

This sequence was found in a male donor with ankylosing spondylitis. The rearrangement links TRBV6-2 or TRBV6-3 to TRBJ1-1; 9 bases agree with TRBD1. The specimen was blood, either unsorted or a sorted T cell fraction (not recorded which). Written as DNA, the CDR3 is TGTGCCAGCAGTTACCCTTCGGACAGGGGAAGCACTGAAGCTTTCCTT. Protein product: CASSYPSDRGSTEAFL.